This T cell receptor (beta chain) comes out of a study of blood T cell repertoires in COVID-19 (TCRdb year 2020). Looking at the study overall: Samples covering the acute and convalescent phases of COVID-19 were provided by collaborators in the United States, Italy and Spain. The material from the prospective study consisted of cDNA or gDNA derived from T cells, B-cell-depleted T cells, or PBMCs. Deeply sampled blood TCRbeta repertoires from subjects exposed to, actively infected with, or recovered from COVID-19 were included in the dataset. A de-identified subject ID, COVID-19 status, age in years and sex were almost always included in the sample metadata. The samples were drawn from two sources: the first 160 participants of the ongoing ImmuneRACE study, and approximately 1,300 subjects contributed by 6 global collaborators. Where available, HLA class I and class II types were taken from metadata supplied by the sample provider and were not determined by assay-based typing. The repertoires were released in a freely available public database intended as a resource for research on the immune response to SARS-CoV-2. General conclusions and limits of the study: The amount of clinical and demographic metadata varied by source and participant and was provided uncurated.

As regards this clone: Its antigen remains undetermined. Per-base quality was not reported, and no clone a single base away is much larger than it.

From the cysteine up to the phenylalanine, the CDR3 has a length of 14 residues. Of the read, only the CDR3 DNA is kept; its 42 bases are in frame from base 1. Per the germline V gene, SGHVS is the CDR1 and FNYEAQ is the CDR2. V loses 4 bases, J loses 8 bases, and the germline ends lie 17 bases apart. Participants in the prospective study were enrolled through a virtual design, were aged roughly 18 to 100 years, and lived in roughly 24 United States geographic areas. Cohort assignment in the prospective study relied on participant-reported clinical history from a screening survey and a study questionnaire. Recovered participants in ImmuneRACE Cohort 3 were defined by two consecutive negative NP/OP PCR tests, clearance by a healthcare professional, or resolution of symptoms. In the prospective study, mobile phlebotomists collected whole blood, serum and a nasopharyngeal or oropharyngeal swab from each participant. Participants in the prospective study had the option to provide additional blood draws and questionnaires over a 2-month period. Before DNA extraction, prospective study blood samples were shipped either frozen or at room temperature.

The immunoSEQ Assay, a bias-controlled multiplex PCR, was used to amplify TCRbeta CDR3 regions from genomic DNA. As for the original processing: The number of nucleated cells in each sample was estimated from the amplification of reference gene primers within the assay. To quantify the absolute abundance of each unique TCRbeta CDR3 rearrangement, sequence reads were collapsed and filtered. For each sample, productive Simpson clonality was calculated by taking the square root of Simpson's diversity index across productive rearrangements. Not all clones reach the TCRdb copy of this immuneACCESS table, which keeps in-frame sequences only. Checked studies attribute under half of the gap to unresolved V genes and leave the rest unexplained. From that table come the V and J calls and clone size; the DNA was used to work out D and trimming. In this sample the table shows 360,000 or so clones, approximately 89% of which occur a single time. The ten most abundant clones make up 1.7% of the sample.

Recombination connected TRBV7-6 to TRBJ1-2; TRBD1 is perhaps the D gene, given 6 matching bases. The TCR originated in a woman aged 25 to 39 who had recovered from COVID-19. The sequencing input was PBMCs or T cells enriched from blood (not recorded which). The DNA reads TGTGCCAGCAGCTCGATACAGGGAGGGGCGGGCTACACCTTC. Translation gives CASSSIQGGAGYTF.